Listed below are T cell receptor beta chains from one sample, sequenced in a study of OX40 agonist ivuxolimab in advanced cancers. The method was immunoSEQ multiplex PCR; TCRdb's version includes in-frame clones alone and lacks a portion of them. The sample holds about 7,800 clones; 73% are singletons and the top ten take roughly three fifths. The specimen comprised CD4+ or CD8+ T cells sorted from blood, sampled in a trial of the OX40 agonist ivuxolimab. These receptors came from an adult with an advanced solid tumor such as melanoma, head and neck, liver or kidney cancer. Each CDR3 is given with its conserved first and last residue. Fields, in order: D gene, J gene, V gene, clone size, CDR3 DNA, CDR3 protein. A D gene is named only where the DNA matches it firmly. The size of a clone is reported for some rows only, either as once, few or many, or as a class for expanded clones.

d_call: .
j_call: TRBJ1-4
v_call: TRBV2
clone_size: .
cdr3_nt: TGTGCCAGCAGTACTCTGACGGTAAACCCTAATGAAAAACTGTTTTTT
cdr3_aa: CASSTLTVNPNEKLFF

d_call: .
j_call: TRBJ1-5
v_call: TRBV9
clone_size: .
cdr3_nt: TGTGCCAGCAGCGTAACAATTAGCAATCAGCCCCAGCATTTT
cdr3_aa: CASSVTISNQPQHF

d_call: .
j_call: TRBJ2-1
v_call: TRBV4-1
clone_size: .
cdr3_nt: TGCGCCAGCAGCCAGCATCCGGCCTCGGGGGGCGAAGAGCAGTTCTTC
cdr3_aa: CASSQHPASGGEEQFF

d_call: .
j_call: TRBJ2-7
v_call: TRBV7-9
clone_size: .
cdr3_nt: TGTGCCATCCAAGGGGGGGGCTACGAGCAGTACTTC
cdr3_aa: CAIQGGGYEQYF

d_call: .
j_call: TRBJ2-7
v_call: TRBV13
clone_size: .
cdr3_nt: TGTGCCAGCAGCTTAGGGACTATTGGCGGCGAGCAGTACTTC
cdr3_aa: CASSLGTIGGEQYF

d_call: TRBD1
j_call: TRBJ1-1
v_call: TRBV7-6
clone_size: .
cdr3_nt: TGTGCCAGCAGCTTAGTACTCGACAGGGGGATGAACACTGAAGCTTTCTTT
cdr3_aa: CASSLVLDRGMNTEAFF

d_call: .
j_call: TRBJ2-3
v_call: TRBV10-3
clone_size: few
cdr3_nt: TGTGCCATCAGACGGGAACGTACAGATACGCAGTATTTT
cdr3_aa: CAIRRERTDTQYF

d_call: TRBD2
j_call: TRBJ2-1
v_call: TRBV4-3
clone_size: .
cdr3_nt: TGCGCCAGCAGCCAAGCTCAAGGCGGGAGCTGGGAGCAGTTCTTC
cdr3_aa: CASSQAQGGSWEQFF

d_call: .
j_call: TRBJ2-7
v_call: TRBV27
clone_size: .
cdr3_nt: TGTGCCAGCAGTTTATCTCCCCCCCCGACAGTATACGAGCAGTACTTC
cdr3_aa: CASSLSPPPTVYEQYF

d_call: .
j_call: TRBJ1-6
v_call: TRBV7-2
clone_size: .
cdr3_nt: TGTGCCAGCAGCTTAACGACGGAGAGCTCCTATAATTCACCCCTCCACTTT
cdr3_aa: CASSLTTESSYNSPLHF

d_call: .
j_call: TRBJ1-4
v_call: TRBV12-2
clone_size: .
cdr3_nt: TGTGCAAGTCGATCCAGGGGGCGCGTTGAAAAACTGTTTTTT
cdr3_aa: CASRSRGRVEKLFF

d_call: .
j_call: TRBJ1-1
v_call: TRBV7-9
clone_size: .
cdr3_nt: TGTGCCAGCAGCTCATACACGGGGACTGAAGCTTTCTTT
cdr3_aa: CASSSYTGTEAFF

d_call: .
j_call: TRBJ1-2
v_call: TRBV30
clone_size: .
cdr3_nt: TGTGCCTGGTGGGGGAATGGCTACACCTTC
cdr3_aa: CAWWGNGYTF

d_call: .
j_call: TRBJ2-5
v_call: TRBV5-6
clone_size: many
cdr3_nt: TGTGCCAGCAGCCGACCTCGTGGAGGGCGGAGGGAGACCCAGTACTTC
cdr3_aa: CASSRPRGGRRETQYF

d_call: .
j_call: TRBJ1-2
v_call: TRBV4-3
clone_size: few
cdr3_nt: TGCGCCAGCAGCCAAGCTGGCAGGGAATACTCTGGCTACACCTTC
cdr3_aa: CASSQAGREYSGYTF

d_call: .
j_call: TRBJ2-1
v_call: TRBV4-2
clone_size: medium-sized
cdr3_nt: TGTGCCAGCAGCCACATTGCGGCTCCGGGGAATGAGCAGTTCTTC
cdr3_aa: CASSHIAAPGNEQFF

d_call: .
j_call: TRBJ1-1
v_call: TRBV27
clone_size: .
cdr3_nt: TGTGCCAGCAGTCCGGGACATTCGCCTGAAGCTTTCTTT
cdr3_aa: CASSPGHSPEAFF

d_call: .
j_call: TRBJ2-7
v_call: TRBV9
clone_size: once
cdr3_nt: TGTGCCAGCAGCCAGACAGGTGTCGAGCAGTACTTC
cdr3_aa: CASSQTGVEQYF

d_call: .
j_call: TRBJ2-5
v_call: TRBV5-1
clone_size: .
cdr3_nt: TGCGCCAGCAGCCCCACGGCCGGCCTCCAAGAGACCCAGTACTTC
cdr3_aa: CASSPTAGLQETQYF

d_call: .
j_call: TRBJ2-1
v_call: TRBV10-2
clone_size: .
cdr3_nt: TGCGCCAGCAGTGAGTCGTCTACTCTTAATGAGCAGTTCTTC
cdr3_aa: CASSESSTLNEQFF

d_call: .
j_call: TRBJ1-5
v_call: TRBV7-9
clone_size: .
cdr3_nt: TGTGCCAGCAGCCCGACAGGCTTGGGTCAGCCCCAGCATTTT
cdr3_aa: CASSPTGLGQPQHF

d_call: TRBD1
j_call: TRBJ1-5
v_call: TRBV6-6
clone_size: .
cdr3_nt: TGTGCCAGCAGCCCGGACAGGGGTGTGGAACAGCCCCAGCATTTT
cdr3_aa: CASSPDRGVEQPQHF

d_call: .
j_call: TRBJ1-2
v_call: TRBV7-8
clone_size: .
cdr3_nt: TGTGCCAGCAGCTTAGAACGGGCAGGGGTATATGGCTACACCTTC
cdr3_aa: CASSLERAGVYGYTF

d_call: .
j_call: TRBJ1-1
v_call: TRBV4-1
clone_size: .
cdr3_nt: TGCGCCAGCAGCCAAGTTTCGGGAAATACTGAAGCTTTCTTT
cdr3_aa: CASSQVSGNTEAFF

d_call: .
j_call: TRBJ2-1
v_call: TRBV12-5
clone_size: .
cdr3_nt: TGTGCTAGTGGTTTGGTACTTGAGCAGTTCTTC
cdr3_aa: CASGLVLEQFF

d_call: .
j_call: TRBJ2-7
v_call: TRBV29-1
clone_size: .
cdr3_nt: TGCAGCGTTGAGGACAGCTACGAGCAGTACTTC
cdr3_aa: CSVEDSYEQYF

d_call: .
j_call: TRBJ2-1
v_call: TRBV5-6
clone_size: once
cdr3_nt: TGTGCCAGCTTCGGCCCGCAGGGGATGAATGAGCAGTTCTTC
cdr3_aa: CASFGPQGMNEQFF

d_call: .
j_call: TRBJ1-6
v_call: TRBV2
clone_size: medium-sized
cdr3_nt: TGTGCCAGCAGTGAAATGTCCTGGGATTCACCCCTCCACTTT
cdr3_aa: CASSEMSWDSPLHF

d_call: TRBD1
j_call: TRBJ2-5
v_call: TRBV5-1
clone_size: .
cdr3_nt: TGCGCCAGCAGCTCCGATATCAAAACAGGGGACCAAGAGACCCAGTACTTC
cdr3_aa: CASSSDIKTGDQETQYF

d_call: .
j_call: TRBJ2-1
v_call: TRBV7-9
clone_size: .
cdr3_nt: TGTGCCAGCAGCCCACCTCGGACAGAGGGGGTTGTGGCGCGGAATGAGCAGTTCTTC
cdr3_aa: CASSPPRTEGVVARNEQFF

d_call: .
j_call: TRBJ2-1
v_call: TRBV7-6
clone_size: .
cdr3_nt: TGTGCCAGCCTTCGGTACAATGAGCAGTTCTTC
cdr3_aa: CASLRYNEQFF

d_call: .
j_call: TRBJ2-3
v_call: TRBV30
clone_size: .
cdr3_nt: TGTGCCTGGAGTGTACCCCTAGGGGCGACCGGTAAGGGCACAGATACGCAGTATTTT
cdr3_aa: CAWSVPLGATGKGTDTQYF

d_call: .
j_call: TRBJ2-1
v_call: TRBV5-1
clone_size: .
cdr3_nt: TGCGCCAGCAGCTTCCGCTTGGGTGAGCAGTTCTTC
cdr3_aa: CASSFRLGEQFF

d_call: .
j_call: TRBJ2-7
v_call: TRBV6-5
clone_size: .
cdr3_nt: TGTGCCAGCCGAACGGTACAGGGACCTACTGGGGGGCAGTACTTC
cdr3_aa: CASRTVQGPTGGQYF

d_call: TRBD2
j_call: TRBJ2-3
v_call: TRBV9
clone_size: few
cdr3_nt: TGTGCCAGCAGCGGGGGGACTAGCGGCCTCACAGATACGCAGTATTTT
cdr3_aa: CASSGGTSGLTDTQYF

d_call: .
j_call: TRBJ2-7
v_call: TRBV9
clone_size: .
cdr3_nt: TGTGCCAGCAGCGTAGCGGCGGGGACCTACGAGCAGTACTTC
cdr3_aa: CASSVAAGTYEQYF

d_call: .
j_call: TRBJ1-3
v_call: TRBV7-8
clone_size: .
cdr3_nt: TGTGCCAGCAGCCCTTCCGCTGGGGGCGGAAACACCATATATTTT
cdr3_aa: CASSPSAGGGNTIYF

d_call: .
j_call: TRBJ1-2
v_call: TRBV5-8
clone_size: once
cdr3_nt: TGTGCCAGCAGCTTGTTAGTCTCGGACGGCTACACCTTC
cdr3_aa: CASSLLVSDGYTF

d_call: .
j_call: TRBJ1-2
v_call: TRBV7-9
clone_size: .
cdr3_nt: TGTGCCAGCAGCTTAGACGGATTCTATGGCTACACCTTC
cdr3_aa: CASSLDGFYGYTF

d_call: TRBD1
j_call: TRBJ2-2
v_call: TRBV6-5
clone_size: .
cdr3_nt: TGTGCCAGCAGTTACTCACAGGGGGCCGGGGAGCTGTTTTTT
cdr3_aa: CASSYSQGAGELFF

d_call: .
j_call: TRBJ1-1
v_call: TRBV9
clone_size: medium-sized
cdr3_nt: TGTGCCAGCAGCGTAGTGGGTGGGTCGGACACTGAAGCTTTCTTT
cdr3_aa: CASSVVGGSDTEAFF

d_call: .
j_call: TRBJ2-1
v_call: TRBV6-6
clone_size: .
cdr3_nt: TGTGCCAGCACACCGCTACTAGACTATGAGCAGTTCTTC
cdr3_aa: CASTPLLDYEQFF

d_call: .
j_call: TRBJ2-1
v_call: TRBV7-8
clone_size: .
cdr3_nt: TGTGCCAGCAGCTCCGGACCTGAGCAGTTCTTC
cdr3_aa: CASSSGPEQFF

d_call: .
j_call: TRBJ1-1
v_call: TRBV5-6
clone_size: .
cdr3_nt: TGTGCCAGCAGCGAGGGGTGGACTGAAGCTTTCTTT
cdr3_aa: CASSEGWTEAFF

d_call: TRBD1
j_call: TRBJ2-7
v_call: TRBV25-1
clone_size: once
cdr3_nt: TGTGCCAGCAGTGCCGGACAGGGGTACGAGCAGTACTTC
cdr3_aa: CASSAGQGYEQYF

d_call: .
j_call: TRBJ1-6
v_call: TRBV27
clone_size: .
cdr3_nt: TGTGCCAGCAGTTCCTACAGCTCCTATAATTCACCCCTCCACTTT
cdr3_aa: CASSSYSSYNSPLHF

d_call: .
j_call: TRBJ2-5
v_call: TRBV15
clone_size: .
cdr3_nt: TGTGCCACCAGCGGGGGCCAAGAGACCCAGTACTTC
cdr3_aa: CATSGGQETQYF